The 26 T cell receptor beta chains reported below all come from one sample, sequenced in a study of T cell responses to AZD1222 COVID-19 vaccine. Only in-frame clones appear in the TCRdb table, and some are missing; sequencing was by immunoSEQ multiplex PCR. The sample yields over 100,000 clones, roughly 90% seen once. Specimen: peripheral blood, collected on day 0 of AZD1222 vaccination. These receptors came from an adult in good health.

The chain is built from TRBV5-1 and TRBJ1-6; D might be TRBD1 (5 bases). The CDR3 runs to 14 residues. V lost 5 bases and J lost 5, with 11 bases in between. CDR1 is SGHRS, CDR2 YFSETQ, per germline. The CDR3 region has the DNA TGCGCCAGCAGGCCGGGACTGAATAATTCACCCCTCCACTTT. It codes for CASRPGLNNSPLHF.

The V and J genes are TRBV7-8 and TRBJ2-1; 10 nucleotides match TRBD2. CDR1 SGHVS and CDR2 FQNEAQ come from the germline V gene. The CDR3 has 17 residues. The junction had 6 bases not matched to a gene; V was cut back by 4 bases and J by 0 bases. CDR3 sequence (DNA): TGTGCCAGCAGCTCAAGGACTAGCGGTTTCTCCTACAATGAGCAGTTCTTC. This codes for CASSSRTSGFSYNEQFF.

V is TRBV6-5 and J is TRBJ2-5; D not resolved. Germline V gives CDR1 MNHEY, CDR2 SVGAGI. The CDR3 length is 13 residues. V was cut by 2 bases and J by 3 bases, with 7 bases left in between. The DNA of the CDR3 is TGTGCCAGCAGTTACCCCAGCGAAGAGACCCAGTACTTC. This translates into CASSYPSEETQYF.

The V gene is TRBV27, the J gene TRBJ1-5; TRBD1 agrees at 8 bases. J gave up 6 bases and V 3 bases, and 1 base lay outside the gene matches. Germline values: CDR1 MNHEY, CDR2 SMNVEV (reference sequence). The CDR3 covers 13 residues. CDR3 sequence (DNA): TGTGCCAGCAGTTTCAGGGGGCCTCAGCCCCAGCATTTT. Translation gives CASSFRGPQPQHF.

V usage is TRBV3-1 (or the pseudogene TRBV3-2) and J usage is TRBJ2-5; 15 bases fit TRBD2. V lost 0 bases to trimming and J lost 5 bases; unmatched junction nucleotides: 1. Germline V gene sequence: CDR1 LGHDT, CDR2 YNNKEL (reference sequence). There are 16 residues in the CDR3. Here the CDR3 reads CASSQDGTSGGETQYF. The CDR3 DNA is TGTGCCAGCAGCCAAGATGGGACTAGCGGGGGGGAGACCCAGTACTTC.

The gene calls are TRBV19 and TRBJ1-1, with D hard to call. The CDR3 contains 15 residues. Trimming cost V 4 bases and J 1 base, with 13 bases left between them. Germline V lookup: CDR1 LNHDA, CDR2 SQIVND (reference sequence). The chain's CDR3 is CASSRVLRGNTEAFF. The CDR3 region has the DNA TGTGCCAGTAGTAGGGTGTTACGGGGGAACACTGAAGCTTTCTTT. The variable domain in full, with the rest retrieved from reference TRBV19 and TRBJ1-1, is DGGITQSPKYLFRKEGQNVTLSCEQNLNHDAMYWYRQDPGQGLRLIYYSQIVNDFQKGDIAEGYSVSREKKESFPLTVTSAQKNPTAFYLCASSRVLRGNTEAFFGQGTRLTVV.

This clone was observed a few times. CDR3 sequence reads: CASSAQRNTEAFF. Written as DNA, the CDR3 is TGTGCCAGCAGCGCACAGAGGAACACTGAAGCTTTCTTT. The chain joins TRBV5-5 to TRBJ1-1; D ambiguous. V lost 4 bases and J lost 1, with 8 bases in between. The CDR3 has 13 amino acids. Per germline, CDR1 SGHKS and CDR2 YYEKEE (reference sequence).

The rearrangement joins TRBV12-3 or TRBV12-4 to TRBJ1-2; the D is unclear. The V end was cut by 6 bases, the J end by 8 bases, with 16 bases between. This CDR3 region has 13 residues. The CDR3 region is CASSPTALGGYTF. CDR3 coding DNA: TGTGCCAGCAGCCCTACTGCGCTAGGAGGCTACACCTTC.

The chain links TRBV3-1 (or the pseudogene TRBV3-2) to TRBJ1-2; D not resolved. The germline V gene encodes CDR1 LGHDT and CDR2 YNNKEL (reference sequence). The CDR3 is 15 residues long. Trimming pared 1 base from V and 5 bases from J, leaving 14 bases between. The CDR3 spells CASSQGERVGYGYTF. For the CDR3, the DNA is TGTGCCAGCAGCCAAGGGGAAAGGGTGGGGTATGGCTACACCTTC.

This chain uses TRBV2 with TRBJ1-4; TRBD1 aligns across 9 bases. Germline V gives CDR1 SNHLY, CDR2 FYNNEI. The V segment lost 10 bases and the J segment 6 bases; nucleotides outside the gene matches: 3. The CDR3 sequence is 12 residues long. The CDR3 sequence is CATRDRDEKLFF. The CDR3 DNA reads as TGTGCCACCCGGGACAGGGATGAAAAACTGTTTTTT.

This clone was detected once. The chain has TRBV6-2 or TRBV6-3 and TRBJ1-1; D not certain. This CDR3 has 12 residues. Trimming stripped 6 bases from V and 1 base from J, with 6 bases between. Germline V gene sequence: CDR1 MNHEY, CDR2 SVGEGT. The CDR3 DNA reads TGTGCCAGCAGCGACCCGAACACTGAAGCTTTCTTT. It specifies CASSDPNTEAFF.

The rearrangement joins TRBV7-9 to TRBJ1-1; D is undetermined. The V gene lost 5 bases and the J gene lost 1 base, with 14 bases spanning the gap. The CDR3 consists of 15 residues. The germline gives CDR1 SEHNR, CDR2 FQNEAQ (reference sequence). CDR3 amino acids: CASSQQLSGNTEAFF. The CDR3 DNA follows: TGTGCCAGCAGCCAACAGCTGTCGGGGAACACTGAAGCTTTCTTT.

The genes are TRBV7-8 and TRBJ2-2; weak D call: TRBD2 (6 bases). Trimming removed 5 bases from V and 4 bases from J, with 8 bases in between. Germline V lookup: CDR1 SGHVS, CDR2 FQNEAQ. This CDR3 is 13 amino acids long. The CDR3 DNA is TGTGCCAGCAGCCGGAGGGCCACCGGGGAGCTGTTTTTT. This codes for CASSRRATGELFF.

The chain is built from TRBV6-6 and TRBJ1-2; D possibly corresponds to TRBD1 (5 bases). This CDR3 region has 12 residues. Per the germline V gene, CDR1 is MNHNY and CDR2 is SVGAGI (reference sequence). Trimming took 6 bases from V and 8 from J, leaving 13 bases between them. This CDR3 is CASSPQGDGYTF. The CDR3 DNA sequence: TGTGCCAGCAGCCCCCAGGGAGACGGCTACACCTTC.

The chain joins TRBV5-4 to TRBJ2-5; D remains ambiguous. With 1 base removed from V and 4 bases from J, the gap between germline ends came to 8 bases. CDR3 length equals 13 residues. Germline-derived CDR1 and CDR2 are SGHNT and YYREEE (reference sequence). The CDR3 sequence is CASSLKYRETQYF. Here the CDR3 DNA reads TGTGCCAGCAGCTTGAAGTATCGAGAGACCCAGTACTTC.

The chain is built from TRBV3-1 (or the pseudogene TRBV3-2) and TRBJ1-5; D gene unclear. Germline loops: CDR1 LGHDT, CDR2 YNNKEL (reference sequence). Trimming took 2 bases from V and 1 from J, leaving 6 bases between them. There are 14 residues in the CDR3. In DNA, the CDR3 is TGTGCCAGCAGCCAACACGACAGCAATCAGCCCCAGCATTTT. Encoded protein: CASSQHDSNQPQHF.

The gene calls are TRBV19 and TRBJ1-2, with unresolved D. This CDR3 region has 15 residues. From germline, CDR1 is LNHDA and CDR2 SQIVND (reference sequence). V was cut by 0 bases and J by 3 bases, with 11 bases left in between. CDR3 nucleotides: TGTGCCAGTAGTATAGATCTGGAGACGGACTATGGCTACACCTTC. Encoded protein: CASSIDLETDYGYTF.

This chain joins TRBV7-9 and TRBJ1-1; D is perhaps TRBD1 (6 bases). Per the germline V gene, CDR1 is SEHNR and CDR2 is FQNEAQ (reference sequence). The CDR3 runs to 15 residues. V lost 5 bases and J 5 bases, leaving 18 bases between the germline ends. The CDR3 bases are TGTGCCAGCAGCCGATTTGTGGGGGGCCGGACTGAAGCTTTCTTT. The encoded protein is CASSRFVGGRTEAFF.

The V and J genes are TRBV11-2 and TRBJ1-4, with D tentatively TRBD1 (5 bases). V dropped 3 bases and J dropped 8 bases, with 7 bases sitting between them. Germline values: CDR1 SGHAT, CDR2 FQNNGV. The CDR3 has 12 amino acids. CDR3 protein: CASSFRQEKLFF. The DNA for the CDR3 is TGTGCCAGCAGCTTTCGACAGGAAAAACTGTTTTTT. Combining the CDR3 with reference TRBV11-2 and TRBJ1-4 gives the whole variable domain EAGVAQSPRYKIIEKRQSVAFWCNPISGHATLYWYQQILGQGPKLLIQFQNNGVVDDSQLPKDRFSAERLKGVDSTLKIQPAKLEDSAVYLCASSFRQEKLFFGSGTQLSVL.

The chain recombines TRBV25-1 with TRBJ1-2, with D tentatively TRBD1 (5 bases). The V gene lost 10 bases and the J gene lost 6 bases, with 12 bases spanning the gap. CDR1 is MGHDK and CDR2 is SYGVNS in the germline V gene. This CDR3 spans 11 amino acids. The CDR3 here is CATGTSNGYTF. In DNA, the CDR3 is TGTGCCACCGGGACCTCCAATGGCTACACCTTC.

V usage is TRBV12-3 or TRBV12-4 and J usage is TRBJ1-1, with 9 bases matching TRBD1. The CDR3 covers 13 residues. Trimming cost V 2 bases and J 9 bases; bases outside gene matches: 4. This CDR3 reads CASSLKGTGKAFF. In DNA form, the CDR3 reads TGTGCCAGCAGTTTAAAAGGGACAGGGAAAGCTTTCTTT.

The rearrangement joins TRBV7-2 to TRBJ1-1, with D perhaps TRBD1 (6 bases). V lost 1 base to trimming and J lost 5 bases, with 11 bases between them. The germline gives CDR1 SGHTA, CDR2 FQGNSA. This CDR3 contains 14 residues. In nucleotides, the CDR3 is TGTGCCAGCAGCTTAGGGGGGGCTAGGACTGAAGCTTTCTTT. Amino acids: CASSLGGARTEAFF.

V usage is TRBV6-5 and J usage is TRBJ2-1; D uncertain. Trimming pared 4 bases from V and 7 bases from J, leaving 5 bases between. Germline V CDR1 and CDR2: MNHEY, SVGAGI. The CDR3 extends over 11 amino acids. The CDR3 loop is CASSSPNEQFF. The CDR3 DNA reads as TGTGCCAGCAGTTCCCCGAATGAGCAGTTCTTC.

In its sample, this clone was seen once. This chain joins TRBV6-2 or TRBV6-3 and TRBJ1-5; unclear D gene. CDR1 MNHEY and CDR2 SVGEGT come from the germline V gene. Trimming shortened V by 0 bases and J by 0 bases, and 9 bases separated the two germline ends. The CDR3 contains 16 residues. CDR3 sequence (DNA): TGTGCCAGCAGTTACTCGATGGGGAATAGCAATCAGCCCCAGCATTTT. This codes for CASSYSMGNSNQPQHF.

The chain recombines TRBV7-9 with TRBJ1-4; TRBD1 matches 7 bases. CDR1 is SEHNR, CDR2 FQNEAQ, per germline (reference sequence). The V gene end was trimmed by 8 bases and the J gene end by 5 bases; junction bases not matched to a gene: 11. The CDR3 has 15 residues. The CDR3 coding sequence is TGTGCCAGCTCACGTCCGGGACAGCTAAATGAAAAACTGTTTTTT. Its protein product is CASSRPGQLNEKLFF. Supplemented by reference TRBV7-9 and TRBJ1-4, the full variable domain reads DTGVSQNPRHKITKRGQNVTFRCDPISEHNRLYWYRQTLGQGPEFLTYFQNEAQLEKSRLLSDRFSAERPKGSFSTLEIQRTEQGDSAMYLCASSRPGQLNEKLFFGSGTQLSVL.

This sequence joins TRBV18 and TRBJ2-7, with D perhaps matching TRBD2 (7 bases). Germline lookup yields CDR1 KGHSH and CDR2 LQKENI. The ends were cut back, 3 bases at V and 0 bases at J, with 15 bases in the middle. CDR3 length equals 16 residues. The DNA for the CDR3 is TGTGCCAGCTCACCTGTTCGGGGGGCGTCCTCCTACGAGCAGTACTTC. Translation: CASSPVRGASSYEQYF.